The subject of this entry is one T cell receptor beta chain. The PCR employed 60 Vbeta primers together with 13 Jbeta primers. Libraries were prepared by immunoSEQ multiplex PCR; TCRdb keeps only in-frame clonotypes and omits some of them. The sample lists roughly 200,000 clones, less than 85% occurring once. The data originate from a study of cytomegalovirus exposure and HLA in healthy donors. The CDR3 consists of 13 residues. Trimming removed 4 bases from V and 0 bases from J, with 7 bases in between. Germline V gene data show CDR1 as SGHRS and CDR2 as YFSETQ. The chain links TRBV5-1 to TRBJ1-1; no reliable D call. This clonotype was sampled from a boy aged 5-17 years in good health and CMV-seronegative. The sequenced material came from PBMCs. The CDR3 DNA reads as TGCGCCAGCAGCGCAGGCGTGAACACTGAAGCTTTCTTT. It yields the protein CASSAGVNTEAFF.